The 25 T cell receptor beta chains in this list originate from one sample, sequenced in a study of T cell responses to AZD1222 COVID-19 vaccine. TCRdb's table, derived via immunoSEQ multiplex PCR, lists solely in-frame clones and lacks some. In the table there are about 140,000 clones, about 90% of which are singletons. This specimen was peripheral blood, taken 28 days after the second dose of the MenACWY control vaccine. These receptors all stem from an adult who received the MenACWY meningococcal vaccine as a control.

This clone was counted a single time. V usage is TRBV6-5 and J usage is TRBJ1-1; possibly TRBD1 for D (5 bases). The germline V gene has CDR1 MNHEY and CDR2 SVGAGI. CDR3 length equals 15 residues. Between the trimmed V and J ends, which lost 7 bases and 0 bases, there was a span of 15 bases. This CDR3 is CASTKSSGVNTEAFF. The CDR3 region has the DNA TGTGCCAGCACCAAGAGTTCGGGGGTGAACACTGAAGCTTTCTTT.

In its sample, this clone was seen once. The rearrangement uses TRBV19 and TRBJ1-1; weak D call: TRBD1 (6 bases). CDR1 is LNHDA, CDR2 SQIVND, per germline (reference sequence). The length of the CDR3 is 14 residues. The DNA for the CDR3 is TGTGCAACCTCTCGGGGACAACTGAACACTGAAGCTTTCTTT. Protein sequence: CATSRGQLNTEAFF. Filled out from reference TRBV19 and TRBJ1-1, the complete variable domain reads DGGITQSPKYLFRKEGQNVTLSCEQNLNHDAMYWYRQDPGQGLRLIYYSQIVNDFQKGDIAEGYSVSREKKESFPLTVTSAQKNPTAFYLCATSRGQLNTEAFFGQGTRLTVV.

J is TRBJ2-2 and V is TRBV7-3; D gene uncertain. Germline lookup yields CDR1 SGHTA and CDR2 FQGTGA. V shed 5 bases and J shed 0 bases, with 7 bases lying between them. The CDR3 spans 14 residues. The CDR3 spells CASSDPSNTGELFF. Written as DNA, the CDR3 is TGTGCCAGCAGCGACCCTTCGAACACCGGGGAGCTGTTTTTT.

This chain uses TRBV28 with TRBJ2-7; D unclear. V shed 6 bases and J shed 3 bases, with 12 bases lying between them. The CDR3 is made up of 13 amino acids. Germline values: CDR1 MDHEN, CDR2 SYDVKM. This chain's CDR3 is CASSSTTYYEQYF. In DNA, the CDR3 is TGTGCCAGCAGCTCCACGACCTACTACGAGCAGTACTTC.

The chain has TRBV28 and TRBJ1-2; 8 bases map to TRBD1. Germline V CDR1 and CDR2: MDHEN, SYDVKM. Unmatched junction bases numbered 9, after V lost 6 bases and J lost 0 bases. CDR3 length: 16 residues. In DNA form, the CDR3 reads TGTGCCAGCAGCCGGGACAGGTCTCAAGCTAACTATGGCTACACCTTC. This encodes CASSRDRSQANYGYTF.

This chain connects TRBV24-1 to TRBJ2-5; 10 nucleotides line up with TRBD1. Germline values: CDR1 KGHDR, CDR2 SFDVKD. The CDR3 runs to 15 residues. Losses at the gene ends were 2 bases for V and 5 bases for J; bases not matched to a gene: 4. CDR3 loop: CATSDSGTGEETQYF. The CDR3 DNA follows: TGTGCCACCAGTGATTCGGGGACAGGGGAGGAGACCCAGTACTTC.

The chain is built from TRBV6-1 and TRBJ2-4; TRBD1 matches at 7 bases. There are 15 residues in the CDR3. Germline lookup yields CDR1 MNHNS and CDR2 SASEGT. The ends lost 2 bases at V and 6 bases at J; junction bases unmatched: 7. CDR3 residues: CASSEKGAPLNIQYF. CDR3 bases: TGTGCCAGCAGTGAAAAGGGGGCCCCTTTAAACATTCAGTACTTC.

The chain joins TRBV7-2 to TRBJ1-6; 7 bases map to TRBD1. This CDR3 has 16 residues. After removal of 1 base from V and 7 bases from J, the junction contained 7 bases not matched to a gene. Germline CDR1 is SGHTA and CDR2 is FQGNSA. The CDR3 sequence: CASSLEWAGGNSPLHF. The CDR3 DNA follows: TGTGCCAGCAGCTTAGAGTGGGCAGGGGGAAATTCACCCCTCCACTTT.

The gene calls are TRBV5-6 and TRBJ2-5, with a possible D match to TRBD2 (6 bases). The CDR3 is made up of 14 amino acids. Per germline, CDR1 SGHDT and CDR2 YYEEEE. V was pared by 4 bases and J by 2 bases, with 12 bases between. CDR3 nucleotide sequence: TGTGCCAGCAGCCAACGGGGGTATCAAGAGACCCAGTACTTC. Protein product: CASSQRGYQETQYF.

The chain recombines TRBV15 with TRBJ2-1; 10 nucleotides match TRBD2. The length of the CDR3 is 17 residues. CDR1 is LNHNV, CDR2 YYDKDF, per germline (reference sequence). V trimming: 0 bases; J trimming: 10 bases; junction bases outside the gene matches: 12. DNA for the CDR3: TGTGCCACCAGCAGAGATACTGGGCTAGCGGGAGTTAGGGAGCAGTTCTTC. As protein: CATSRDTGLAGVREQFF.

The chain combines TRBV19 with TRBJ1-5; D gene ambiguous. The CDR3 length is 16 residues. V shed 0 bases and J shed 1 base, with 10 bases lying between them. The V gene's germline CDR1 is LNHDA and CDR2 SQIVND (reference sequence). The CDR3, as DNA: TGTGCCAGTAGTATAGATATGAGGGCCAGCAATCAGCCCCAGCATTTT. Translation: CASSIDMRASNQPQHF.

The rearrangement joins TRBV12-3 or TRBV12-4 to TRBJ2-7; the D is unclear. V was clipped by 6 bases and J by 2 bases, with 5 bases between them. The CDR3 length is 11 residues. The CDR3 spells CASSQAYEQYF. The CDR3 nucleotides are TGTGCCAGCAGCCAAGCCTACGAGCAGTACTTC.

The CDR3 DNA sequence: TGTGCCAGCAGTTTTGCCCAAGGAAACACCATATATTTT. It codes for CASSFAQGNTIYF. The chain employs TRBV6-6 and TRBJ1-3; no firm D call. Germline V gene sequence: CDR1 MNHNY, CDR2 SVGAGI (reference sequence). Trimming shortened V by 4 bases and J by 4 bases, and 8 bases separated the two germline ends. This CDR3 has 13 amino acids.

The chain links TRBV2 to TRBJ2-1, with 11 nucleotides matching TRBD2. CDR1 and CDR2 (germline): SNHLY, FYNNEI. The CDR3 is made up of 15 amino acids. V trimming: 6 bases; J trimming: 7 bases; junction bases outside the gene matches: 8. The CDR3 loop reads CASRGTSGSINEQFF. The CDR3 nucleotides read TGTGCCAGCAGGGGAACTAGCGGGAGCATTAATGAGCAGTTCTTC.

J is TRBJ2-3 and V is TRBV6-5; D remains ambiguous. V shed 0 bases and J shed 1 base, with 11 bases lying between them. The CDR3 extends over 16 amino acids. Germline V gene sequence: CDR1 MNHEY, CDR2 SVGAGI. Written as DNA, the CDR3 is TGTGCCAGCAGTTACTCGATAGGCACAGGCACAGATACGCAGTATTTT. Translation: CASSYSIGTGTDTQYF.

This chain connects TRBV10-3 to TRBJ2-1; TRBD2 aligns across 10 bases. V was pared by 3 bases and J by 7 bases, with 15 bases of the junction left unmatched. Germline CDR1 reads ENHRY; CDR2 reads SYGVKD. The CDR3 spans 18 residues. The CDR3 nucleotides read TGTGCCATCAGTGAATGGGAGGGGGCTAGCGGGAGACCTAATGAGCAGTTCTTC. Protein: CAISEWEGASGRPNEQFF.

The chain has TRBV12-5 and TRBJ2-1; possible D gene TRBD1, 8 bases. CDR1 and CDR2 from the germline V gene are LGHNT and FRNRAP. This CDR3 spans 17 amino acids. Trimming removed 4 bases from V and 0 bases from J, with 16 bases in between. The CDR3 loop is CASGWGGTGSSYNEQFF. In nucleotides, the CDR3 is TGTGCTAGTGGTTGGGGGGGGACAGGCAGCTCCTACAATGAGCAGTTCTTC. The whole variable domain, remainder taken from reference TRBV12-5 and TRBJ2-1, is DARVTQTPRHKVTEMGQEVTMRCQPILGHNTVFWYRQTMMQGLELLAYFRNRAPLDDSGMPKDRFSAEMPDATLATLKIQPSEPRDSAVYFCASGWGGTGSSYNEQFFGPGTRLTVL.

This rearrangement joins TRBV7-3 to TRBJ2-3, with a possible D match to TRBD2 (6 bases). V was cut by 5 bases and J by 2 bases, with 11 bases left in between. The CDR3 has 14 amino acids. CDR1 is SGHTA, CDR2 FQGTGA, per germline. Here the CDR3 DNA reads TGTGCCAGCAGCGCTAGCGACAACACAGATACGCAGTATTTT. Its protein product is CASSASDNTDTQYF.

The rearrangement uses TRBV7-9 and TRBJ2-3; D unclear. The CDR3 has 13 residues. In germline, CDR1 is SEHNR, CDR2 FQNEAQ (reference sequence). Trimming took off 6 bases at V and 1 base at J, with 8 bases between the two ends. The CDR3 spells CASRNSGTDTQYF. As DNA, the CDR3 is TGTGCCAGCAGAAACAGTGGCACAGATACGCAGTATTTT. The full variable domain, completed using reference TRBV7-9 and TRBJ2-3, is DTGVSQNPRHKITKRGQNVTFRCDPISEHNRLYWYRQTLGQGPEFLTYFQNEAQLEKSRLLSDRFSAERPKGSFSTLEIQRTEQGDSAMYLCASRNSGTDTQYFGPGTRLTVL.

This clone was found a few times. The CDR3 nucleotides are TGTGCCAGCAGCTTAGCGGGGGTTTACACCGGGGAGCTGTTTTTT. This codes for CASSLAGVYTGELFF. V and J are TRBV7-9 and TRBJ2-2; D tentatively fits TRBD1 or TRBD2 (5 bases each). Germline values: CDR1 SEHNR, CDR2 FQNEAQ (reference sequence). This CDR3 has 15 amino acids. V lost 0 bases to trimming and J lost 3 bases, with 8 bases between them. Looking up the rest from reference TRBV7-9 and TRBJ2-2 gives the full variable domain: DTGVSQNPRHKITKRGQNVTFRCDPISEHNRLYWYRQTLGQGPEFLTYFQNEAQLEKSRLLSDRFSAERPKGSFSTLEIQRTEQGDSAMYLCASSLAGVYTGELFFGEGSRLTVL.

This rearrangement joins TRBV18 to TRBJ2-2, with TRBD1 as a possible D gene (5 bases). The CDR3 is 17 amino acids. Deletions cut 3 bases from V and 1 base from J, with 15 bases between. Germline CDR1 reads KGHSH; CDR2 reads LQKENI. The CDR3 spells CASSPFDSSGNTGELFF. The DNA for the CDR3 is TGTGCCAGCTCACCCTTTGACAGTTCTGGGAACACCGGGGAGCTGTTTTTT.

The chain combines TRBV7-9 with TRBJ1-2, with D possibly TRBD1 on 6 matching bases. V gave up 5 bases and J gave up 2 bases, with 9 bases separating them. The CDR3 is 13 amino acids. CDR1 is SEHNR and CDR2 is FQNEAQ in the germline V gene (reference sequence). In DNA, the CDR3 is TGTGCCAGCAGCCCCGACAGGAACTATGGCTACACCTTC. As protein: CASSPDRNYGYTF.

This sequence joins TRBV7-9 and TRBJ1-1; D unresolved. V gave up 5 bases and J gave up 3 bases, with 16 bases separating them. CDR3 length: 15 amino acids. Germline CDR1 and CDR2: SEHNR and FQNEAQ (reference sequence). In DNA, the CDR3 is TGTGCCAGCAGCCAAGACGTTGGCGGATACACTGAAGCTTTCTTT. The encoded protein is CASSQDVGGYTEAFF.

The chain couples TRBV3-1 (or the pseudogene TRBV3-2) to TRBJ2-7, with unresolved D. The V and J ends lost 1 base and 4 bases respectively, with 14 bases between them. The CDR3 extends over 15 amino acids. The germline gives CDR1 LGHDT, CDR2 YNNKEL (reference sequence). This CDR3 reads CASSQVSGMWYEQYF. For the CDR3, the DNA is TGTGCCAGCAGCCAAGTTTCGGGTATGTGGTACGAGCAGTACTTC.

The V gene is TRBV5-1, the J gene TRBJ1-3, with 8 bases aligning to TRBD1. Germline assignment: CDR1 SGHRS and CDR2 YFSETQ. Germline trimming cut 4 bases from V and 0 bases from J; bases unmatched to any gene: 6. CDR3 size: 16 residues. The CDR3 protein is CASSQRTGTSGNTIYF. CDR3 DNA: TGCGCCAGCAGCCAGAGGACAGGGACCTCTGGAAACACCATATATTTT.